What follows describes a single T cell receptor (beta chain). This sample is drawn from a study of blood T cells in healthy people across ages. Sample-barcoded 5' priming and a J-beta primer mix drove a second PCR of roughly 7 to 11 cycles. MiXCR was run by TCRdb on the 5' RACE reads, yielding one entry per CDR3 protein. The sample shows roughly 1.9 million distinct CDR3 sequences, 30% to 40% of them seen only once. In germline, CDR1 is MDHEN, CDR2 SYDVKM. Trimming took 0 bases from V and 4 from J, leaving 14 bases between them. CDR3 length equals 16 residues. Material for sequencing was blood. This TCR derives from a human donor in good health. The chain links TRBV28 to TRBJ2-3, with D tentatively TRBD2 (5 bases). CDR3 in DNA: TGTGCCAGCAGTTTATGGGCGGGTGAGCGTCCAGATACGCAGTATTTT. Translated, it gives CASSLWAGERPDTQYF.